The 9 T cell receptor beta chains below come from one sample, sequenced in a study of blood T cell repertoires in COVID-19. Assay: immunoSEQ multiplex PCR; the TCRdb copy retains only in-frame clones and omits some. Of under 65,000 clones in the sample, 75% to 85% are singletons; the top ten hold 5.5% to 6%. The sequencing sample was made of peripheral blood. The receptors were gathered from a woman aged 55 to 70 with acute or convalescent COVID-19.

The chain couples TRBV11-3 to TRBJ2-3; TRBD1 is a possible D gene (6 bases). Between the trimmed V and J ends, which lost 4 bases and 2 bases, there was a span of 10 bases. The germline V gene encodes CDR1 SGHNT and CDR2 YENEEA. This CDR3 is built from 14 residues. The DNA for the CDR3 is TGTGCCAGCAGCTCGAGGGGGTTCACAGATACGCAGTATTTT. This sequence encodes CASSSRGFTDTQYF. The full variable domain, completed using reference TRBV11-3 and TRBJ2-3, is EAGVVQSPRYKIIEKKQPVAFWCNPISGHNTLYWYLQNLGQGPELLIRYENEEAVDDSQLPKDRFSAERLKGVDSTLKIQPAELGDSAVYLCASSSRGFTDTQYFGPGTRLTVL.

The chain recombines TRBV6-5 with TRBJ2-7; D possibly corresponds to TRBD1 (5 bases). The CDR3 runs 13 residues. The germline V and J ends were trimmed by 4 bases and 2 bases, with 9 bases remaining between them. CDR1 and CDR2 from the germline V gene are MNHEY and SVGAGI. The CDR3 protein is CASSSTVAYEQYF. CDR3 bases: TGTGCCAGCAGTTCGACAGTAGCCTACGAGCAGTACTTC.

This clone occurred once. This rearrangement joins TRBV3-1 (or the pseudogene TRBV3-2) to TRBJ1-3; 8 nucleotides align to TRBD1. J lost 4 bases, V lost 4 bases, and 12 bases had no gene match. The CDR3 extends over 17 amino acids. Germline-derived CDR1 and CDR2 are LGHDT and YNNKEL (reference sequence). CDR3 sequence (DNA): TGTGCCAGCAGCCCCTATCAGCAGGGGGCGCCCGGAAACACCATATATTTT. This sequence encodes CASSPYQQGAPGNTIYF.

The CDR3 DNA follows: TGTGCCAGCAGAGGTAGCGGGGCAATAACCGGGGAGCTGTTTTTT. Translating it yields CASRGSGAITGELFF. The V gene is TRBV2, the J gene TRBJ2-2; the match to TRBD2 covers 8 bases. V trimming: 6 bases; J trimming: 5 bases; junction bases outside the gene matches: 8. The CDR3 loop spans 15 amino acids. Germline lookup yields CDR1 SNHLY and CDR2 FYNNEI. The entire variable domain, with the rest obtained from reference TRBV2 and TRBJ2-2, is as follows: EPEVTQTPSHQVTQMGQEVILRCVPISNHLYFYWYRQILGQKVEFLVSFYNNEISEKSEIFDDQFSVERPDGSNFTLKIRSTKLEDSAMYFCASRGSGAITGELFFGEGSRLTVL.

J is TRBJ1-2 and V is TRBV6-5; 8 nucleotides align to TRBD1. CDR3 length: 15 amino acids. With 6 bases clipped from V and 4 bases from J, the junction kept 10 bases outside the gene matches. The germline V gene encodes CDR1 MNHEY and CDR2 SVGAGI. The CDR3 loop reads CASRVSGGVTYGYTF. In DNA, the CDR3 is TGTGCCAGCAGAGTCTCAGGGGGCGTGACCTATGGCTACACCTTC.

In its sample, this clone was seen once. In DNA form, the CDR3 reads TGTGCCAGCAGCTTAGATTCAGGGATTGGGGAGCAGTTCTTC. This encodes CASSLDSGIGEQFF. J is TRBJ2-1 and V is TRBV7-9, with D maybe TRBD1 (5 bases). V lost 1 base and J lost 10, with 14 bases in between. There are 14 residues in the CDR3. The germline V gene has CDR1 SEHNR and CDR2 FQNEAQ (reference sequence).

The V and J genes are TRBV25-1 and TRBJ1-4; the D gene is possibly TRBD1 (5 bases). The V end was cut by 4 bases, the J end by 2 bases, with 14 bases between. This CDR3 has 16 amino acids. The V gene's germline CDR1 is MGHDK and CDR2 SYGVNS. CDR3 nucleotide sequence: TGTGCCAGCAGTGGGGTAAGGGGAGGGACTAATGAAAAACTGTTTTTT. Protein: CASSGVRGGTNEKLFF.

For the CDR3, the DNA is TGTGCCAGCAACTCCGACGGGTGGTTGAGCGACACCTTC. Its protein product is CASNSDGWLSDTF. The V and J genes are TRBV21-1 and TRBJ1-2. TRBV21-1 is annotated as a pseudogene. The CDR3 covers 13 residues.

The rearrangement links TRBV15 to TRBJ2-7; perhaps TRBD2 as D (6 bases). The germline V gene has CDR1 LNHNV and CDR2 YYDKDF (reference sequence). Trimming cost V 3 bases and J 2 bases, with 11 bases left between them. This CDR3 is built from 14 residues. This CDR3 reads CATSRGGGTYEQYF. CDR3 DNA sequence: TGTGCCACCAGCAGGGGGGGTGGGACCTACGAGCAGTACTTC.